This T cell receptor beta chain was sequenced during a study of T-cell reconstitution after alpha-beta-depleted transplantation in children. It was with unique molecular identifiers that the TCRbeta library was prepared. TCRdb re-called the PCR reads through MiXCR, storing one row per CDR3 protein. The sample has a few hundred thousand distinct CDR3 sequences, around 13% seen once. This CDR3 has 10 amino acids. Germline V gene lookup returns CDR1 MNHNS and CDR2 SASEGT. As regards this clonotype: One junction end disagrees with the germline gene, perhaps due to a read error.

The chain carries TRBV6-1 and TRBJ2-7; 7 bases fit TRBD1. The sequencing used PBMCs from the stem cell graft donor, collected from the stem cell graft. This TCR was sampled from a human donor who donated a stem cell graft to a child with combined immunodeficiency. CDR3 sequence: CASSEGGHFF. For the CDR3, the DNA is TGTGCCAGCAGCGAAGGGGGCCACTTCTTC.